Listed below are T cell receptor beta chains from one sample, sequenced in a study of blood T cell repertoires in COVID-19. The table came from immunoSEQ multiplex PCR; TCRdb's copy has only in-frame clones and leaves some out. Altogether 150,000 to 200,000 clones are present, roughly 73% being singletons, with the ten largest covering 2.5% to 3.5%. The sequenced material came from peripheral blood. These receptors were taken from a man aged 70-80 years with acute or convalescent COVID-19. CDR3s include the opening cysteine and the closing phenylalanine or tryptophan. The D gene is left open where the match is weak. Not every row has a clone size; where given, it reads once, few, many or a size class.

CDR3nt | CDR3aa | d_gene | j_gene | abundance | v_gene
TGTGCCAGTACAGAAAACAATGAGCAGTTCTTC | CASTENNEQFF | . | TRBJ2-1 | once | TRBV28
TGTGCCAGCAGTTCCCAAGGGGTAAATCAGCCCCAGCATTTT | CASSSQGVNQPQHF | . | TRBJ1-5 | . | TRBV7-9
TGTGCCAGCAGCTCATATACTAGCGGGATTTCCTACGAGCAGTACTTC | CASSSYTSGISYEQYF | TRBD2 | TRBJ2-7 | . | TRBV7-2
TGCGCCAGCAGCTTGGCCGGCAAACCCGGGGGGGAGACCCAGTACTTC | CASSLAGKPGGETQYF | TRBD2 | TRBJ2-5 | . | TRBV5-1
TGTGCCAGCAGGACTCTAACGGGTAGCTCCTACAATGAGCAGTTCTTC | CASRTLTGSSYNEQFF | . | TRBJ2-1 | . | TRBV7-2
TGTGCCAGCAGTCCGGGCCGGCCGGGATATGGCTACACCTTC | CASSPGRPGYGYTF | . | TRBJ1-2 | once | TRBV3-1/TRBV3-2
TGTGCCAGCAGTTCCGGGACAGGGAACACCGGGGAGCTGTTTTTT | CASSSGTGNTGELFF | TRBD1 | TRBJ2-2 | . | TRBV2
TGCAGCGTTGGGGATCCGGGACAGGGAGGCGGCTACACCTTC | CSVGDPGQGGGYTF | TRBD1 | TRBJ1-2 | . | TRBV29-1
TGTGCCACCAGTGATCATCAGTACCAAGAGACCCAGTACTTC | CATSDHQYQETQYF | . | TRBJ2-5 | few | TRBV24-1
TGTGCCAGCAGCCGGACTCTCACTGGAACCGGCACAGATACGCAGTATTTT | CASSRTLTGTGTDTQYF | . | TRBJ2-3 | once | TRBV5-4
TGTGCCAGCAGCCCAGTCGGGACAGGGATGAATGGCTACACCTTC | CASSPVGTGMNGYTF | TRBD1 | TRBJ1-2 | . | TRBV7-2
TGTGCTAGTGGTTTGGAAAGGACTAGCGGGGGGCTCACAGATACGCAGTATTTT | CASGLERTSGGLTDTQYF | TRBD2 | TRBJ2-3 | . | TRBV12-5
TGCGCCAGCAGCTTCGGACAGGGGAGCTCCTATAATTCACCCCTCCACTTT | CASSFGQGSSYNSPLHF | TRBD1 | TRBJ1-6 | . | TRBV5-1
TGTGCCAGCAGCGTGACAGGGTGGGATGAGCAGTTCTTC | CASSVTGWDEQFF | TRBD1 | TRBJ2-1 | . | TRBV5-4
TGTGCCAGCAGTGATCAGCGGGAGTTCGCAGATACGCAGTATTTT | CASSDQREFADTQYF | TRBD2 | TRBJ2-3 | few | TRBV28
TGCGCCAGCAGCCAAGATCGACTAGTGTCAGATACGCAGTATTTT | CASSQDRLVSDTQYF | . | TRBJ2-3 | few | TRBV4-3
TGTGCCAGCAGCTCCGGGACAGGAGTATTCCAAGAGACCCAGTACTTC | CASSSGTGVFQETQYF | TRBD1 | TRBJ2-5 | . | TRBV3-1/TRBV3-2
TGTGCCAGCGGAGGGAATGTGCACTCCTATAATTCACCCCTCCACTTT | CASGGNVHSYNSPLHF | . | TRBJ1-6 | . | TRBV28
TGTGCCAGCAGCCCACTCTCGGGGGAGAGCTCCTACGAGCAGTACTTC | CASSPLSGESSYEQYF | . | TRBJ2-7 | . | TRBV9
TGTGCCAGCAGTGATCGGGGGACAGGCACAGATACGCAGTATTTT | CASSDRGTGTDTQYF | . | TRBJ2-3 | . | TRBV6-1
TGTGCCAGAAGCCAAGGGGACTGGGGACTAGCGGGAGGACGCTGTTTTGGCACAGATACGCAGTATTTT | CARSQGDWGLAGGRCFGTDTQYF | TRBD2 | TRBJ2-3 | . | TRBV4-2
TGCGCCAGCAGCCCGGGGACTAGCGCCTACACAGATACGCAGTATTTT | CASSPGTSAYTDTQYF | TRBD2 | TRBJ2-3 | . | TRBV5-1
TGTGCCAGCATTTCTTGGGCCATCGGAAACACCATATATTTT | CASISWAIGNTIYF | . | TRBJ1-3 | . | TRBV2
TGTGCCAGCAGTGAAACTCTGGGACAGGGGTCAAACACCATATATTTT | CASSETLGQGSNTIYF | TRBD1 | TRBJ1-3 | . | TRBV6-1
TGTGCCTGGAGTGTTCCCACAGGCGCAGGGTACGGCTACACCTTC | CAWSVPTGAGYGYTF | . | TRBJ1-2 | . | TRBV30
TGTGCCAGCAGACCGAAGCGGGGAGCCACAGATACGCAGTATTTT | CASRPKRGATDTQYF | TRBD2 | TRBJ2-3 | . | TRBV6-6
TGTGCCAGCAGCTGGGATCTAGCGGGAGTATACAATGAGCAGTTCTTC | CASSWDLAGVYNEQFF | TRBD2 | TRBJ2-1 | . | TRBV5-4
TGCGCCAGCAGCTTTGGGGGGACAGCGATGAACACTGAAGCTTTCTTT | CASSFGGTAMNTEAFF | TRBD1 | TRBJ1-1 | . | TRBV5-1
TGTGCCAGCAGATCCGGAGGGGCAAATCAGCCCCAGCATTTT | CASRSGGANQPQHF | . | TRBJ1-5 | . | TRBV6-5
TGTGCCAGCAGTTTGGTAGACTATGGCTACACCTTC | CASSLVDYGYTF | . | TRBJ1-2 | . | TRBV12-3/TRBV12-4
TGTGCCAGCAGTCTCCCTGGGCGGGCTTTTAAGTCAGGAGGCACTGAAGCTTTCTTT | CASSLPGRAFKSGGTEAFF | . | TRBJ1-1 | . | TRBV5-4
TGTGCCAGCAGCTTCAACCGGGACAGAGATGGCTACACCTTC | CASSFNRDRDGYTF | TRBD1 | TRBJ1-2 | . | TRBV7-2
TGTGCCAGCAGCTCCCCGGGACACAATACTGGAAACACCATATATTTT | CASSSPGHNTGNTIYF | . | TRBJ1-3 | . | TRBV11-3
TGTGCCAGCAGTTACTCAGGAGTGGGTCCCTACGAGCAGTACTTC | CASSYSGVGPYEQYF | . | TRBJ2-7 | . | TRBV6-6
TGTGCCAGCAGTCACGCACCGGGACAGGGGGCGAACACTGAAGCTTTCTTT | CASSHAPGQGANTEAFF | TRBD1 | TRBJ1-1 | few | TRBV11-3
TGTGCCGGCAGGGGTAGCGGGTCAGATACGCAGTATTTT | CAGRGSGSDTQYF | . | TRBJ2-3 | . | TRBV6-5
TGTGCCAGCAGCCCCCCGGACAGGGGGCATGGGAACACTGAAGCTTTCTTT | CASSPPDRGHGNTEAFF | TRBD1 | TRBJ1-1 | . | TRBV3-1/TRBV3-2
TGTGCCAGCAGTTGGGACAGGAGCACCGGGGAGCTGTTTTTT | CASSWDRSTGELFF | TRBD1 | TRBJ2-2 | . | TRBV11-1
TGTGCCAGCACACCCTTAGGCGGGAGGCACTCCTACGAGCAGTACTTC | CASTPLGGRHSYEQYF | TRBD2 | TRBJ2-7 | . | TRBV11-3
TGCGCCAGCAGCCAAGTCAGGGACAGCTCCTACGAGCAGTACTTC | CASSQVRDSSYEQYF | TRBD1 | TRBJ2-7 | . | TRBV4-3
TGCGCCAGCAGCTTGGTCCCCGGGACAGGGGCGAGCACAGATACGCAGTATTTT | CASSLVPGTGASTDTQYF | TRBD1 | TRBJ2-3 | . | TRBV5-1
TGTGCCAGCAAGCGGGAGGGCAATGAGCAGTTCTTC | CASKREGNEQFF | TRBD2 | TRBJ2-1 | . | TRBV11-3
TGCGCCAGCAGCTTGGGGGACAGGGGCAACTCTGGAAACACCATATATTTT | CASSLGDRGNSGNTIYF | TRBD1 | TRBJ1-3 | . | TRBV5-1
TGTGCTAGTGGTTTGACAAGGGGGTCCGGCAATCAGCCCCAGCATTTT | CASGLTRGSGNQPQHF | . | TRBJ1-5 | . | TRBV12-5
TGTGCCAGCAGCATCGGGACTAGCGGCCAAGAGACCCAGTACTTC | CASSIGTSGQETQYF | TRBD2 | TRBJ2-5 | . | TRBV5-4
TGTGCCAGCAGCTTTTCCGGCAGCGCCTACGAGCAGTACTTC | CASSFSGSAYEQYF | . | TRBJ2-7 | few | TRBV7-9
TGTGCCAGCAGCCCATTTCCGCAGGGGTCTAATGAAAAACTGTTTTTT | CASSPFPQGSNEKLFF | . | TRBJ1-4 | . | TRBV7-2
TGTGCCATCAGAGAACAGGGAAGCGGGAACACTGAAGCTTTCTTT | CAIREQGSGNTEAFF | . | TRBJ1-1 | . | TRBV10-3
TGTGCCAGCACCCCGGGGGGCGGCGATGAGCAGTTCTTC | CASTPGGGDEQFF | . | TRBJ2-1 | . | TRBV9
TGTGCCAGCAGTTTATTAGCCCCCCACACTAGCGGGGGCTCCTACAATGAGCAGTTCTTC | CASSLLAPHTSGGSYNEQFF | TRBD2 | TRBJ2-1 | . | TRBV28
TGTGCCAGCAGCCCAGCGGGGGCTGAAGCTTTCTTT | CASSPAGAEAFF | . | TRBJ1-1 | . | TRBV9
TGTGCCAGCAGCTTAAACAGGGAGTATGGCTACACCTTC | CASSLNREYGYTF | . | TRBJ1-2 | . | TRBV5-4
TGCAGCGTGGTTATGGGGGGAGGTGGCACTGAAGCTTTCTTT | CSVVMGGGGTEAFF | . | TRBJ1-1 | . | TRBV29-1
TGCGCCAGCAGCTACGGGACTCTGAACACCGGGGAGCTGTTTTTT | CASSYGTLNTGELFF | . | TRBJ2-2 | . | TRBV5-1
TGTGCTAGTGGTCCGGGATTCGAGCAGTACTTC | CASGPGFEQYF | . | TRBJ2-7 | . | TRBV12-5